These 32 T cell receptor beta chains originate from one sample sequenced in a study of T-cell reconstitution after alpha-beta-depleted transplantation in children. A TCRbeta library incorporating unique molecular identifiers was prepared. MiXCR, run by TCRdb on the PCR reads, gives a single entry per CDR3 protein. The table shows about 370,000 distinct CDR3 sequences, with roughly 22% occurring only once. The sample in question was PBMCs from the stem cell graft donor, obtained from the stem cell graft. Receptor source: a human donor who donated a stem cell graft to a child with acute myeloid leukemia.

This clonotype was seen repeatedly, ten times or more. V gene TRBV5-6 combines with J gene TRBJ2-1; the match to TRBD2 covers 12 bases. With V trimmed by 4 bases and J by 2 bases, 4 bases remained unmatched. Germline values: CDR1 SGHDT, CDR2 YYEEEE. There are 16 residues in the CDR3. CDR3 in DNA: TGTGCCAGCAGCCGTCCTAGCGGGAGGGCCTACAATGAGCAGTTCTTC. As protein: CASSRPSGRAYNEQFF. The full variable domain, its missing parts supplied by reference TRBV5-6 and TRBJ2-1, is DAGVTQSPTHLIKTRGQQVTLRCSPKSGHDTVSWYQQALGQGPQFIFQYYEEEERQRGNFPDRFSGHQFPNYSSELNVNALLLGDSALYLCASSRPSGRAYNEQFFGPGTRLTVL.

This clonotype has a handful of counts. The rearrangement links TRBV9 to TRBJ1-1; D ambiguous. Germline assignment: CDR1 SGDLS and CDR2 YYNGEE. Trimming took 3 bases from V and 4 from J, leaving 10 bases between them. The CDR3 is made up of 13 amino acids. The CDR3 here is CASSATDGTEAFF. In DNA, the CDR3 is TGTGCCAGCAGCGCGACGGACGGCACTGAAGCTTTCTTT.

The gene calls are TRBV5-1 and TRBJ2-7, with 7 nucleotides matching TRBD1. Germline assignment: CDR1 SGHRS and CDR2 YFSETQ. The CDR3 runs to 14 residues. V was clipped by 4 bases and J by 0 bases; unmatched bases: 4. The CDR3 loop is CASSAAGGSYEQYF. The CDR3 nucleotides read TGCGCCAGCAGCGCTGCAGGGGGCTCCTACGAGCAGTACTTC.

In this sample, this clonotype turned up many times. The CDR3 is CASSSQGWTGELFF. The CDR3 region has the DNA TGTGCCAGCAGCTCGCAGGGTTGGACCGGGGAGCTGTTTTTT. This sequence joins TRBV7-9 and TRBJ2-2, with D perhaps TRBD1 (5 bases). CDR3 size: 14 residues. CDR1 is SEHNR and CDR2 is FQNEAQ in the germline V gene (reference sequence). The V and J ends lost 4 bases and 5 bases respectively, with 11 bases between them.

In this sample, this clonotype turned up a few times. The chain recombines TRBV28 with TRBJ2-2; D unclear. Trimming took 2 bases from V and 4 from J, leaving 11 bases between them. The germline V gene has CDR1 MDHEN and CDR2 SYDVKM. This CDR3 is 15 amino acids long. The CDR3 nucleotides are TGTGCCAGCAGTTTAATGGCAGCAGCCACCGGGGAGCTGTTTTTT. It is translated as CASSLMAAATGELFF.

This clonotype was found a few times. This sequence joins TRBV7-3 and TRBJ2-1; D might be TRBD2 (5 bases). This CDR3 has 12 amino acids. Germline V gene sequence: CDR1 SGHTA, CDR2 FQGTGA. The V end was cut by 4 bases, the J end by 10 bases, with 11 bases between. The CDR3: CASSSDYGEQFF. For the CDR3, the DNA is TGTGCCAGCAGCTCCGACTACGGGGAGCAGTTCTTC.

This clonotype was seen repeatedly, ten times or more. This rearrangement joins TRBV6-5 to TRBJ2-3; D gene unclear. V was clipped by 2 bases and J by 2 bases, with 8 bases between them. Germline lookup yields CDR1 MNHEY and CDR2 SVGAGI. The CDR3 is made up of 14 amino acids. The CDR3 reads CASSYALDTDTQYF. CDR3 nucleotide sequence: TGTGCCAGCAGTTACGCACTGGACACAGATACGCAGTATTTT.

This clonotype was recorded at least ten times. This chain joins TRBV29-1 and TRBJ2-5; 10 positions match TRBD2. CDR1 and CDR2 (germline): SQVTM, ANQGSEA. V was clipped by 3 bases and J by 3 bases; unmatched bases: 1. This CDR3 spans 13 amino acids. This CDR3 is CSVEGLAKETQYF. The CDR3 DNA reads TGCAGCGTTGAGGGACTAGCGAAAGAGACCCAGTACTTC.

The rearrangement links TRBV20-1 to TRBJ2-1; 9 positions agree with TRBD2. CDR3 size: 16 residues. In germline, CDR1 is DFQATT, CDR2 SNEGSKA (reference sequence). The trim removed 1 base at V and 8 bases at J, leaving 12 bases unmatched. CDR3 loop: CSARALRLAGRYEQFF. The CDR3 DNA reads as TGCAGTGCTAGAGCACTTAGGCTAGCGGGGCGATATGAGCAGTTCTTC.

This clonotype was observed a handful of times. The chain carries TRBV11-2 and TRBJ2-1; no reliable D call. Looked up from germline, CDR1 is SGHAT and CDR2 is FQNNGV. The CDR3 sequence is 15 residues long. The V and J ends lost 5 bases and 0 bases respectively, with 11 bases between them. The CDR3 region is CASSTVRSSYNEQFF. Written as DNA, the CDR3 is TGTGCCAGCAGCACCGTGCGGAGCTCCTACAATGAGCAGTTCTTC. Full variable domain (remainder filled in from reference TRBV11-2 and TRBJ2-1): EAGVAQSPRYKIIEKRQSVAFWCNPISGHATLYWYQQILGQGPKLLIQFQNNGVVDDSQLPKDRFSAERLKGVDSTLKIQPAKLEDSAVYLCASSTVRSSYNEQFFGPGTRLTVL.

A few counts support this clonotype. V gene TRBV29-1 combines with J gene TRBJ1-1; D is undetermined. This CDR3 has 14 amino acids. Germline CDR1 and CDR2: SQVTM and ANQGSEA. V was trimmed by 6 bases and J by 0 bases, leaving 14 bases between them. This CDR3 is CSVLRANMNTEAFF. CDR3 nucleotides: TGCAGCGTCCTCCGGGCAAACATGAACACTGAAGCTTTCTTT.

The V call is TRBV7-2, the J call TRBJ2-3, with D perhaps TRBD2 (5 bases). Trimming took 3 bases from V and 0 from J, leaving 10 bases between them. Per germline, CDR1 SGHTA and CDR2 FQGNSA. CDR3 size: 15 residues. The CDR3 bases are TGTGCCAGCAGCTTGGGAGTCCATAGCACAGATACGCAGTATTTT. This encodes CASSLGVHSTDTQYF.

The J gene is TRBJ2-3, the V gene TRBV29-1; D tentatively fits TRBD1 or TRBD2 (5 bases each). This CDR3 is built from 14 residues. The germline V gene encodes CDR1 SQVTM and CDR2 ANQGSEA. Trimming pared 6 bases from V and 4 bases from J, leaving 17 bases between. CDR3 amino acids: CSVINSRGPDTQYF. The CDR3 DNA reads TGCAGCGTCATTAATTCCCGGGGCCCAGATACGCAGTATTTT.

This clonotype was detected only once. The CDR3 DNA sequence: TGTGCCAGCTCACCAGGAACAGGGGATGGAGAGACCCAGTACTTC. Its protein product is CASSPGTGDGETQYF. This chain connects TRBV18 to TRBJ2-5; TRBD1 aligns across 7 bases. This CDR3 has 15 amino acids. Germline V CDR1 and CDR2: KGHSH, LQKENI. The junction had 7 bases not matched to a gene; V was cut back by 2 bases and J by 4 bases.

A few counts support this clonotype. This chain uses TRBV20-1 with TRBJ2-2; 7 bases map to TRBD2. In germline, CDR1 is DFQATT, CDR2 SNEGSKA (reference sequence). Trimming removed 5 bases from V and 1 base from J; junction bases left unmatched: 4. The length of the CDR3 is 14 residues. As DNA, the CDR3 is TGCAGTGCTCCAGGGAGGGGGAACACCGGGGAGCTGTTTTTT. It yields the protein CSAPGRGNTGELFF.

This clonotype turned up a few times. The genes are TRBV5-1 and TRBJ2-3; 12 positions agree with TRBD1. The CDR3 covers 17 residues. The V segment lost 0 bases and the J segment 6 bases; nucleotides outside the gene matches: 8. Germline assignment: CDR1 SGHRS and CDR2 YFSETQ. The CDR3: CASSLDGTGGERDTQYF. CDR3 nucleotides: TGCGCCAGCAGCTTGGACGGGACAGGGGGCGAAAGGGATACGCAGTATTTT.

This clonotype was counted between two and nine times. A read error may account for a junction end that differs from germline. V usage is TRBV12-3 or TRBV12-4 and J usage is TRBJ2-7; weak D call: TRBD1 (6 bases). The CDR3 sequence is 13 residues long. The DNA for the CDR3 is TGTGCCAGCAGCCCCTCAGGATGGGGGCATCCCTTATTC. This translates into CASSPSGWGHPLF.

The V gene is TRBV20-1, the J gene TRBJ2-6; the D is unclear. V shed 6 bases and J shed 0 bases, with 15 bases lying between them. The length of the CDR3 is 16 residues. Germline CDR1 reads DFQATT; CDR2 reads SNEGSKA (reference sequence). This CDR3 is CSATPQQSSGANVLTF. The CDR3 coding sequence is TGCAGTGCAACACCGCAACAGAGCTCTGGGGCCAACGTCCTGACTTTC.

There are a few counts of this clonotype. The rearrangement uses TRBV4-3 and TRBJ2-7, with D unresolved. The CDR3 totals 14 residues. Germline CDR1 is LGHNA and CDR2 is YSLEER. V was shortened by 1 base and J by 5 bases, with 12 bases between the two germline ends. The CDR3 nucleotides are TGCGCCAGCAGCCAAGCCTTGGGTGGCCACGAGCAGTACTTC. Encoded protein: CASSQALGGHEQYF.

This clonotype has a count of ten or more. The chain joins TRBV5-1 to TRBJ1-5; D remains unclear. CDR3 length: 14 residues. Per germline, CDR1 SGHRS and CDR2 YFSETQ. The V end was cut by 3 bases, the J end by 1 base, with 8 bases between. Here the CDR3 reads CASSSDISNQPQHF. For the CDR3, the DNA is TGCGCCAGCAGCTCCGACATAAGCAATCAGCCCCAGCATTTT.

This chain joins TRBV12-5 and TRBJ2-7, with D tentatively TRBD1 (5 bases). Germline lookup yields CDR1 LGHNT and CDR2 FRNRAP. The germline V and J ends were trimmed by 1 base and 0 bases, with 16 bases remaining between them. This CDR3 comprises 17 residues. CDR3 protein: CASGLGRQLLSSYEQYF. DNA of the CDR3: TGTGCTAGTGGTTTGGGTCGACAGCTATTGAGCTCCTACGAGCAGTACTTC. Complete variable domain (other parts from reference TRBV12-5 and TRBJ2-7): DARVTQTPRHKVTEMGQEVTMRCQPILGHNTVFWYRQTMMQGLELLAYFRNRAPLDDSGMPKDRFSAEMPDATLATLKIQPSEPRDSAVYFCASGLGRQLLSSYEQYFGPGTRLTVT.

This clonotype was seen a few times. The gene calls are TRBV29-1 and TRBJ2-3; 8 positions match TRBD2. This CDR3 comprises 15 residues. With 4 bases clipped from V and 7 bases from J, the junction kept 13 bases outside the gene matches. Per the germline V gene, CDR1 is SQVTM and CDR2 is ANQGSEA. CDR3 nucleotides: TGCAGCGTTGCCGGGATTAGCGGGAAGGCAAATACGCAGTATTTT. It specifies CSVAGISGKANTQYF.

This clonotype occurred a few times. CDR3 sequence: CASSLAPSIAFF. The CDR3 DNA reads TGTGCCAGCAGCTTAGCCCCCTCTATAGCTTTCTTT. This chain links TRBV7-8 with TRBJ1-1; D unclear. The CDR3 extends over 12 amino acids. Trimming left V 0 bases short and J 10 bases short, with 9 bases between. In germline, CDR1 is SGHVS, CDR2 FQNEAQ.

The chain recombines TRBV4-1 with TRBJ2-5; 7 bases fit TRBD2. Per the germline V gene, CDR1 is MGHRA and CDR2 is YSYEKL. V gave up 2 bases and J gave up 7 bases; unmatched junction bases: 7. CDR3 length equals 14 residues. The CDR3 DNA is TGCGCCAGCAGCCAAATCGACGGGGAGGGGACCCAGTACTTC. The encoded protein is CASSQIDGEGTQYF.

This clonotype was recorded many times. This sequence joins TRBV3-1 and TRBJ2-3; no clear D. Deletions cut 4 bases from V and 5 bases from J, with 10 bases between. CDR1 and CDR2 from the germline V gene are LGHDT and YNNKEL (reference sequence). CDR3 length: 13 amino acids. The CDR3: CASSPGGRDTQYF. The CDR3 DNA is TGTGCCAGCAGCCCCGGTGGGCGAGATACGCAGTATTTT.

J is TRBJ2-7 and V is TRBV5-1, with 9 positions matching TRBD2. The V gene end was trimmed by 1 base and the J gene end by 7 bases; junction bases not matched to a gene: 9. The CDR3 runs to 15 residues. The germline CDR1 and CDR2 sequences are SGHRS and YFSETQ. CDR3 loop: CASSLSGGSDREQYF. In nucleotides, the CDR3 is TGCGCCAGCAGCTTGAGCGGGGGGTCGGATAGGGAGCAGTACTTC.

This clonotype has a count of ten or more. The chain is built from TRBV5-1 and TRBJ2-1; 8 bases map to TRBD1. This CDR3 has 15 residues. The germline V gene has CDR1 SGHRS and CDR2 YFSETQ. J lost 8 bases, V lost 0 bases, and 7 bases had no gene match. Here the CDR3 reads CASSLVAGGSDEQFF. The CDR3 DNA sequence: TGCGCCAGCAGCTTGGTGGCAGGGGGCAGCGATGAGCAGTTCTTC.

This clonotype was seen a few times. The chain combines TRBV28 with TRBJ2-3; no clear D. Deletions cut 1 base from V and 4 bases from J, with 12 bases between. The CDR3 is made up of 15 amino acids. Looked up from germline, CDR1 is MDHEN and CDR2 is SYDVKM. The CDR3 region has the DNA TGTGCCAGCAGTTTATCACCTTCGGCGGCAGATACGCAGTATTTT. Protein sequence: CASSLSPSAADTQYF.

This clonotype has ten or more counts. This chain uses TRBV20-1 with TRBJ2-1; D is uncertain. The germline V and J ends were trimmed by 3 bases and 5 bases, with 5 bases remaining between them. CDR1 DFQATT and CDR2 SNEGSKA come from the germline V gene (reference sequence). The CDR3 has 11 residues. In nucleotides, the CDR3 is TGCAGTGCTAGCAGAAACAATGAGCAGTTCTTC. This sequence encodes CSASRNNEQFF.

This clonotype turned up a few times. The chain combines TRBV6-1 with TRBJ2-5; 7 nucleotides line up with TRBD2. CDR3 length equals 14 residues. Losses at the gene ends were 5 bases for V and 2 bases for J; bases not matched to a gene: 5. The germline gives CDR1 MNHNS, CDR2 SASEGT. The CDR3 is CASSPLAVQETQYF. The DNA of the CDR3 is TGTGCCAGCAGTCCCCTAGCGGTACAAGAGACCCAGTACTTC.

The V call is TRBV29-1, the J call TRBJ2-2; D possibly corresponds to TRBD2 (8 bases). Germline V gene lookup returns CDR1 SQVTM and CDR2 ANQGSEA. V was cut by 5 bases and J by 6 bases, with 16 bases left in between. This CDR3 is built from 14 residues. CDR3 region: CSVREGQGAGELFF. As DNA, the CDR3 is TGCAGCGTTCGGGAGGGGCAGGGGGCCGGGGAGCTGTTTTTT.

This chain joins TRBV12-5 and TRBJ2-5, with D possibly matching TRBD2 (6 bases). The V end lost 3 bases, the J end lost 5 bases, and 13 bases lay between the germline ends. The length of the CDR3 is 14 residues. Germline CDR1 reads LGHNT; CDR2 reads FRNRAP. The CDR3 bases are TGTGCTAGTGGTTTCCTCGACAGCGGGGAGACCCAGTACTTC. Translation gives CASGFLDSGETQYF.